This T cell receptor (beta chain) was found in a study of regulatory T cells in long-lasting Graves disease. Study conclusions and caveats: Newly diagnosed patients had higher TCR diversity than persistent Graves' patients did.

Arm-PCR of CDR3 regions and iRepertoire HTBI primers were used to build TCR beta libraries. TCRdb redid the calling of the multiplex PCR reads with MiXCR, one entry per CDR3 protein. The top ten hold around 10% of the sample, which has about 450,000 distinct CDR3 sequences, about 16% seen once. Stated time point: newly diagnosed GD, antithyroid drugs for less than 3 months. From PBMCs, RNA was extracted and then used to make the TCR library. Patients came from an endocrinology department in Xi'an, China. Trimming cost V 0 bases and J 6 bases; bases outside gene matches: 6. CDR1 is GTSNPN, CDR2 SVGIG, per germline (reference sequence). The CDR3 covers 17 residues. With regard to this clonotype: Its antigen is as yet unknown. This could be a read error, since a much larger clone is one nucleotide away.

The sample was also reused in another study, on T cells in Graves' hyperthyroidism and ophthalmopathy. That paper notes: Graves' hyperthyroidism without ophthalmopathy progression within 18 months was termed stable. Initially, a first-round RT-PCR of the TCR CDR3 employed the HTBI primer set.

The sample in question was peripheral blood mononuclear cells (PBMCs), obtained at new diagnosis, from a patient treated with antithyroid drugs. J is TRBJ1-6 and V is TRBV30; 12 nucleotides align to TRBD1. This TCR derives from a woman aged 25 to 45 with Graves disease. The CDR3 DNA reads TGTGCCTGGAGTGTACGGGACAGGGGGCGAGGTAATTCACCCCTCCACTTT. Translated: CAWSVRDRGRGNSPLHF.